This record looks at one T cell receptor beta chain sequence and its context. These data belong to a study of T cells in tuberculosis. Sorting used thawed, overnight-rested PBMC stained with anti-CD3, a viability dye and GMM-loaded CD1B tetramer. C32 glucose monomycolate from Rhodococcus equi was loaded onto the CD1B tetramers. Tetramer-sorted PBMC had been CD14 monocyte-depleted before freezing. From each donor, some 100,000 tetramer-negative cells were sorted. Sequencing of TCR-alpha and TCR-beta chains was unpaired. Here immunoSEQ multiplex PCR was the method, and the copy in TCRdb shows in-frame clones only, minus some. The table includes about 88,000 clones, approximately 90% detected once. Study observations and caveats: Some low-affinity tetramer-binding T cells may be absent from this sample.

Per the germline V gene, CDR1 is SGHTS and CDR2 is YDEGEE. This CDR3 has 15 residues. The V and J ends lost 2 bases and 8 bases respectively, with 17 bases between them. The chain uses TRBV5-8 and TRBJ2-1; D may be TRBD1 (6 bases). Material: CD1b-GMM tetramer-negative cells sorted from PBMCs. The sequence was collected from an adult woman with latent tuberculosis. The chain's CDR3 is CASSLGTGMWDEQFF. CDR3 in DNA: TGTGCCAGCAGCTTAGGTACAGGGATGTGGGATGAGCAGTTCTTC.